The TCR beta chain described here comes from a study of T cells in Graves' hyperthyroidism and ophthalmopathy. TCR beta CDR3 regions were amplified from RNA. A first-round RT-PCR of the TCR CDR3 used the HTBI primer set. Each CDR3 protein gets one entry after TCRdb re-called the multiplex PCR reads with MiXCR. The sample shows more than 350,000 distinct CDR3 sequences, roughly a sixth of them seen only once. This clonotype has just a few counts. Newly diagnosed hyperthyroidism, duration under 2 months, in patients aged 18 to 65. The study left out patients who had uncontrolled infection, other autoimmune disease, pregnancy or lactation. At first hyperthyroidism diagnosis, before any ophthalmopathy symptoms, the blood sample was collected. Germline V gene data show CDR1 as SGHRS and CDR2 as YFSETQ. The V gene end was trimmed by 1 base and the J gene end by 4 bases; junction bases not matched to a gene: 4. The CDR3 has 15 amino acids.

This sequence joins TRBV5-1 and TRBJ2-2; 7 nucleotides line up with TRBD1. This sequence was found in a woman between 25 and 40 years old with Graves' hyperthyroidism that later progressed to Graves' ophthalmopathy. The sample was blood. The DNA of the CDR3 is TGCGCCAGCAGCTTGCCGCAGGGGGTCACCGGGGAGCTGTTTTTT. Its translation is CASSLPQGVTGELFF.